The clone carrying this TCR beta chain was found many times. Its specificity is not known. V shed 2 bases and J 9 bases; nucleotides not matched to a gene: 4. Germline V gene sequence: CDR1 MDHEN, CDR2 SYDVKM. This CDR3 has 13 amino acids. TCRbeta library preparation incorporated unique molecular identifiers. MiXCR, run by TCRdb on the PCR reads, gives a single entry per CDR3 protein. The sample holds some 300,000 distinct CDR3 sequences, around 10% seen once. The sample is drawn from a study of T-cell reconstitution after alpha-beta-depleted transplantation in children. The study, taken as a whole, reports: Several hundred expanded graft clones reportedly gave rise to the alpha-beta T cells present about two months after transplant. At one year after transplant, newly produced T cells mostly accounted for T-cell counts and diversity. The high TCRbeta diversity at day 60 in some patients came from surviving recipient T cells and thymic progenitors.

The V and J genes are TRBV28 and TRBJ2-7; TRBD1 matches at 10 bases. The sample was PBMCs, taken before TCRalphabeta/CD19-depleted stem cell transplant. The TCR comes from a boy under two years old with acute myeloid leukemia, due to receive a stem cell transplant. CDR3 in amino acids: CASSLRDRGGQYF. The CDR3 region has the DNA TGTGCCAGCAGTTTACGGGACAGGGGAGGGCAGTACTTC.